This entry describes one TCR beta chain. The target antigen is unknown. The entry originates in a study of OX40 agonist ivuxolimab in advanced cancers. At the level of the study: Ivuxolimab is an agonistic anti-OX40 (CD134) antibody, and patients were treated with it. Antecedent anti-PD-1, anti-PD-L1 or anti-CTLA-4 therapy was permissible, with roughly 36% having received some. Study-wide results and limits: Among some nonresponders, normalized T-cell clonal expansion was also low.

Here immunoSEQ multiplex PCR was the method, and the copy in TCRdb shows in-frame clones only, minus some. This table has approximately 38,000 clones, about 90% appearing once. Germline CDR1 and CDR2: SQVTM and ANQGSEA. V lost 3 bases, J lost 1 base, and 10 bases lay in between. The CDR3 runs to 14 residues. This chain joins TRBV29-1 and TRBJ1-5; D call uncertain. This clonotype originated in an adult with an advanced solid tumor such as melanoma, head and neck, liver or kidney cancer. The specimen was CD4+ or CD8+ T cells sorted from blood, collected in a trial of the OX40 agonist ivuxolimab. For the CDR3, the DNA is TGCAGCGTTGAGGCAGATGGCAGCAATCAGCCCCAGCATTTT. Its protein product is CSVEADGSNQPQHF.